Below, 22 T cell receptor beta chains from the same sample are listed, as sequenced in a study of cytomegalovirus exposure and HLA in healthy donors. Measured with immunoSEQ multiplex PCR; TCRdb has only the in-frame clones, and not every one. The sample holds more than 300,000 clones, roughly 88% seen once. Input material: PBMCs. All receptors derive from a woman aged 18-35 years in good health and CMV-seronegative.

The chain's CDR3 is CASEKSGARMNGYTF. The CDR3 nucleotides are TGTGCCAGTGAAAAATCAGGGGCTCGGATGAATGGCTACACCTTC. The chain employs TRBV2 and TRBJ1-2; TRBD1 is a possible D gene (6 bases). With 9 bases removed from V and 6 bases from J, the gap between germline ends came to 23 bases. Germline CDR1 SNHLY, CDR2 FYNNEI. The length of the CDR3 is 15 residues.

With regard to this clone: The same CDR3 arises from other DNA sequences in this sample as well. The J gene is TRBJ1-2, the V gene TRBV6-5; D gene unclear. V gave up 2 bases and J gave up 5 bases, with 6 bases separating them. The CDR3 contains 12 residues. The germline gives CDR1 MNHEY, CDR2 SVGAGI. Here the CDR3 DNA reads TGTGCCAGCAGTTACGGAGGTTATGGCTACACCTTC. Translated: CASSYGGYGYTF.

The chain is built from TRBV28 and TRBJ1-2; 12 nucleotides agree with TRBD1. CDR1 and CDR2 from the germline V gene are MDHEN and SYDVKM. The CDR3 has 16 residues. Losses at the gene ends were 5 bases for V and 6 bases for J; bases not matched to a gene: 10. CDR3 DNA sequence: TGTGCCAGCAGTAGTGGGACAGGGGGCCCAGGTGATGGCTACACCTTC. Protein: CASSSGTGGPGDGYTF.

Of note for this clone: Other DNA sequences in the same sample also yield this CDR3. This chain connects TRBV18 to TRBJ1-3; 7 nucleotides align to TRBD1. J gave up 3 bases and V 3 bases, and 2 bases lay outside the gene matches. The CDR3 has 14 residues. Germline CDR1 reads KGHSH; CDR2 reads LQKENI. The CDR3: CASSPRDSGNTIYF. CDR3 coding DNA: TGTGCCAGCTCACCCCGGGACAGTGGAAACACCATATATTTT.

The chain has TRBV4-1 and TRBJ2-3; TRBD1 might be the D (6 bases). Germline CDR1 is MGHRA and CDR2 is YSYEKL. This CDR3 spans 18 amino acids. Trimming took 0 bases from V and 4 from J, leaving 20 bases between them. The CDR3 reads CASSQDWTAQLTPDTQYF. The CDR3 nucleotides are TGCGCCAGCAGCCAAGATTGGACAGCCCAACTCACCCCAGATACGCAGTATTTT.

The V gene is TRBV30, the J gene TRBJ2-1, with TRBD2 matching 13 bases. The CDR3 consists of 14 residues. The germline V gene encodes CDR1 GTSNPN and CDR2 SVGIG (reference sequence). Trimming cost V 2 bases and J 9 bases; bases outside gene matches: 4. This CDR3 is CAWSRGLAGVEQFF. The CDR3 nucleotides read TGTGCCTGGAGTCGCGGACTAGCGGGAGTTGAGCAGTTCTTC.

The V gene is TRBV10-3, the J gene TRBJ2-1; D is undetermined. This CDR3 has 13 amino acids. Germline CDR1 is ENHRY and CDR2 is SYGVKD. The ends were cut back, 0 bases at V and 6 bases at J, with 6 bases in the middle. The DNA of the CDR3 is TGTGCCATCAGTGAGTCGGCATCCAATGAGCAGTTCTTC. It yields the protein CAISESASNEQFF.

The V call is TRBV27, the J call TRBJ2-7, with D perhaps matching TRBD1 (5 bases). V was trimmed by 6 bases and J by 3 bases, leaving 9 bases between them. The CDR3 extends over 12 amino acids. Germline lookup yields CDR1 MNHEY and CDR2 SMNVEV (reference sequence). Here the CDR3 reads CASSRDSYEQYF. In DNA form, the CDR3 reads TGTGCCAGCAGCCGTGACAGCTACGAGCAGTACTTC.

The V and J genes are TRBV5-1 and TRBJ2-5; tentative D call: TRBD2 (6 bases). The germline V gene has CDR1 SGHRS and CDR2 YFSETQ. CDR3 length: 15 residues. With 0 bases removed from V and 5 bases from J, the gap between germline ends came to 14 bases. In nucleotides, the CDR3 is TGCGCCAGCAGCTTGGTGGTAGCGGAGGGGGAGACCCAGTACTTC. Protein product: CASSLVVAEGETQYF.

This chain links TRBV2 with TRBJ2-7; D might be TRBD1 (6 bases). The V gene lost 9 bases and the J gene lost 4 bases, with 19 bases spanning the gap. The CDR3 runs to 14 residues. Germline V gene sequence: CDR1 SNHLY, CDR2 FYNNEI. CDR3 in amino acids: CARESIQGSYEQYF. The CDR3, as DNA: TGTGCCAGAGAAAGTATTCAGGGGAGTTACGAGCAGTACTTC.

The J gene is TRBJ1-1, the V gene TRBV19; tentatively, D is TRBD1 (6 bases). In germline, CDR1 is LNHDA, CDR2 SQIVND (reference sequence). The CDR3 contains 15 residues. V lost 1 base, J lost 0 bases, and 9 bases lay in between. The CDR3 is CASSIGGRLNTEAFF. The CDR3, as DNA: TGTGCCAGTAGTATAGGGGGGCGACTGAACACTGAAGCTTTCTTT.

The chain is built from TRBV18 and TRBJ1-5; weak D call: TRBD1 (5 bases). The V gene's germline CDR1 is KGHSH and CDR2 LQKENI. The CDR3 is 14 residues long. Trimming removed 2 bases from V and 3 bases from J, with 8 bases in between. As DNA, the CDR3 is TGTGCCAGCTCACCAAGACAGTACAATCAGCCCCAGCATTTT. This gives the protein CASSPRQYNQPQHF.

The J gene is TRBJ2-7, the V gene TRBV12-5; TRBD1 aligns across 9 bases. CDR1 LGHNT and CDR2 FRNRAP come from the germline V gene. The CDR3 spans 15 residues. Unmatched junction bases numbered 12, after V lost 6 bases and J lost 6 bases. DNA of the CDR3: TGTGCTAGTGGAATGGGACAGGGCGACAGGGGCGAGCAGTACTTC. This codes for CASGMGQGDRGEQYF.

V usage is TRBV27 and J usage is TRBJ1-1; TRBD1 matches 8 bases. CDR3 size: 16 residues. The ends lost 6 bases at V and 1 base at J; junction bases unmatched: 10. CDR1 MNHEY and CDR2 SMNVEV come from the germline V gene (reference sequence). The CDR3 nucleotides read TGTGCCAGCAGCCTCAATCCAGGGGGCTGGAACACTGAAGCTTTCTTT. Translated: CASSLNPGGWNTEAFF.

This clone was seen a single time. The rearrangement joins TRBV5-6 to TRBJ2-5; D is possibly TRBD1 (6 bases). The CDR3 runs 14 residues. Trimming stripped 4 bases from V and 2 bases from J, with 12 bases between. CDR1 and CDR2 (germline): SGHDT, YYEEEE. CDR3 sequence (DNA): TGTGCCAGCAGCACCACAGGGACACAAGAGACCCAGTACTTC. Amino acids: CASSTTGTQETQYF.

Note on this clone: This CDR3 is also generated by other DNA sequences in the sample. CDR3 DNA: TGTGCCAGCAGCGTAGGAGGATTAAGCTCCTACGAGCAGTACTTC. Its protein product is CASSVGGLSSYEQYF. This chain uses TRBV9 with TRBJ2-7; D remains ambiguous. CDR1 and CDR2 from the germline V gene are SGDLS and YYNGEE. The CDR3 is 15 residues long. V shed 0 bases and J shed 0 bases, with 10 bases lying between them.

This clone has just one count. The J gene is TRBJ2-3, the V gene TRBV25-1, with D possibly being TRBD1 (6 bases). Per the germline V gene, CDR1 is MGHDK and CDR2 is SYGVNS. The CDR3 length is 15 residues. V lost 6 bases and J 0 bases, leaving 13 bases between the germline ends. The CDR3 is CASSPWTASTDTQYF. CDR3 nucleotides: TGTGCCAGCAGCCCATGGACAGCTAGCACAGATACGCAGTATTTT.

The chain is built from TRBV25-1 and TRBJ2-1, with 14 bases matching TRBD2. V shed 3 bases, J shed 10 bases, and the junction held 14 bases outside the gene matches. The CDR3 contains 18 residues. CDR1 MGHDK and CDR2 SYGVNS come from the germline V gene. In DNA form, the CDR3 reads TGTGCCAGCAGTGACCCTTTGGGGGGGACTAGCGGGAGTCGGGAGCAGTTCTTC. This sequence encodes CASSDPLGGTSGSREQFF.

The chain couples TRBV28 to TRBJ2-7; 7 nucleotides match TRBD2. The J segment lost 9 bases and the V segment lost 6 bases, leaving 11 bases of the junction unmatched. Germline V gives CDR1 MDHEN, CDR2 SYDVKM. This CDR3 contains 13 residues. CDR3 nucleotides: TGTGCCAGCAGGAGCGGGACCGGTGTCTGGCAGTACTTC. It is translated as CASRSGTGVWQYF. Based on the CDR3 plus reference TRBV28 and TRBJ2-7, the full variable domain is DVKVTQSSRYLVKRTGEKVFLECVQDMDHENMFWYRQDPGLGLRLIYFSYDVKMKEKGDIPEGYSVSREKKERFSLILESASTNQTSMYLCASRSGTGVWQYFGPGTRLTVT.

The chain couples TRBV9 to TRBJ2-1; 13 nucleotides match TRBD2. V shed 4 bases and J 9 bases; nucleotides not matched to a gene: 13. The germline V gene has CDR1 SGDLS and CDR2 YYNGEE. The CDR3 spans 17 residues. CDR3 sequence: CASSPRLAGGVIGEQFF. DNA of the CDR3: TGTGCCAGCAGCCCCCGACTAGCGGGAGGAGTAATTGGTGAGCAGTTCTTC.

V gene TRBV15 combines with J gene TRBJ1-1, with a weak D call TRBD1 (5 bases). CDR1 and CDR2 from the germline V gene are LNHNV and YYDKDF (reference sequence). Trimming took 5 bases from V and 4 from J, leaving 14 bases between them. This CDR3 spans 14 amino acids. The CDR3 DNA reads as TGTGCCACCAGCGTCGGGGGGATAACCACTGAAGCTTTCTTT. Amino acids: CATSVGGITTEAFF. Drawing the rest from reference TRBV15 and TRBJ1-1, the complete variable domain is DAMVIQNPRYQVTQFGKPVTLSCSQTLNHNVMYWYQQKSSQAPKLLFHYYDKDFNNEADTPDNFQSRRPNTSFCFLDIRSPGLGDTAMYLCATSVGGITTEAFFGQGTRLTVV.

This clone showed up just a few times. The CDR3 sequence: CASSEMWGANEKLFF. CDR3 in DNA: TGTGCCAGCAGTGAGATGTGGGGAGCTAATGAAAAACTGTTTTTT. The chain carries TRBV6-1 and TRBJ1-4; D is unclear. Trimming left V 3 bases short and J 3 bases short, with 11 bases between. The CDR3 has 15 residues. CDR1 and CDR2 (germline): MNHNS, SASEGT.